This T cell receptor beta chain is from a study of metastatic and nonmetastatic thyroid tumors. With V trimmed by 6 bases and J by 4 bases, 8 bases remained unmatched. Germline V gene lookup returns CDR1 WSHSY and CDR2 SAAADI. CDR3 length: 16 amino acids. TCRdb redid the clone calls on the PCR reads using MiXCR. The sample gives about 40,000 clones, 17% of which show up once; approximately 9.8% is in the top ten. This clone was observed at least ten times. None of the patients had undergone any treatment ahead of thyroid surgery. The sequenced material came from tumor tissue. The TCR originated in a female donor with papillary thyroid cancer or a benign thyroid nodule (not recorded which). Some clones in this sample may be carry-over from other donors' samples. The genes are TRBV10-2 and TRBJ2-1, with 11 bases identical to TRBD2. The CDR3 loop reads CASRQPGTSGYNEQFF. CDR3 bases: TGCGCCAGCAGGCAACCCGGGACTAGCGGTTACAATGAGCAGTTCTTC.